These 20 T cell receptor beta chains came from one sample sequenced in a study of T cell responses to AZD1222 COVID-19 vaccine. This table comes from immunoSEQ multiplex PCR, and its TCRdb copy is limited to in-frame clones, with some not included. The profile covers 150,000 to 200,000 clones, with around 94% appearing a single time and approximately 1.3% taken by the ten largest. The source material was peripheral blood, sampled on day 0 of AZD1222 vaccination. These TCRs come from an adult in good health.

This clone was counted between two and nine times. This chain uses TRBV11-2 with TRBJ2-7; D is unclear. The V end lost 3 bases, the J end lost 7 bases, and 22 bases lay between the germline ends. The CDR3 has 16 amino acids. CDR1 is SGHAT, CDR2 FQNNGV, per germline. CDR3 sequence reads: CASSFAPLGRMGEQYF. CDR3 DNA: TGTGCCAGCAGCTTTGCACCCCTTGGACGAATGGGTGAGCAGTACTTC.

The chain recombines TRBV10-3 with TRBJ2-6; 8 positions agree with TRBD2. J was trimmed by 0 bases and V by 5 bases; bases with no gene match: 9. This CDR3 has 18 amino acids. Germline V gene data show CDR1 as ENHRY and CDR2 as SYGVKD. In DNA, the CDR3 is TGTGCCATCAGTCCCCGGGGAGCGGGGGCCTCTGGGGCCAACGTCCTGACTTTC. Protein sequence: CAISPRGAGASGANVLTF.

The rearrangement joins TRBV11-1 to TRBJ1-1; D perhaps matches TRBD1 (6 bases). Germline assignment: CDR1 SGHAT and CDR2 FQDESV (reference sequence). V gave up 3 bases and J gave up 6 bases, with 14 bases separating them. This CDR3 region has 14 residues. In nucleotides, the CDR3 is TGTGCCAGCAGCTTCCTGGACAGACCCGCTGAAGCTTTCTTT. This translates into CASSFLDRPAEAFF.

The sample holds one count of this clone. The chain is built from TRBV4-3 and TRBJ1-2; TRBD1 aligns across 10 bases. Germline CDR1 LGHNA, CDR2 YSLEER. The CDR3 runs to 19 residues. Trimming removed 0 bases from V and 8 bases from J; junction bases left unmatched: 18. The CDR3 loop is CASSQEPAFGGQGLKGYTF. The CDR3, as DNA: TGCGCCAGCAGCCAAGAGCCTGCCTTCGGGGGACAGGGGTTGAAAGGCTACACCTTC.

This chain links TRBV27 with TRBJ1-4; TRBD1 agrees at 7 bases. V gave up 8 bases and J gave up 2 bases; unmatched junction bases: 17. This CDR3 contains 18 residues. Germline CDR1 reads MNHEY; CDR2 reads SMNVEV (reference sequence). The CDR3 DNA follows: TGTGCCAGCGCGAGACAGGGCTCGGTATTTTCGACTAATGAAAAACTGTTTTTT. This gives the protein CASARQGSVFSTNEKLFF.

The chain carries TRBV25-1 and TRBJ2-7; D possibly corresponds to TRBD2 (7 bases). Trimming stripped 8 bases from V and 0 bases from J, with 11 bases between. The germline V gene has CDR1 MGHDK and CDR2 SYGVNS. The length of the CDR3 is 13 residues. The CDR3 loop reads CASRGAGSYEQYF. The DNA of the CDR3 is TGTGCCAGCCGGGGGGCAGGCTCCTACGAGCAGTACTTC.

This chain uses TRBV15 with TRBJ1-2; D ambiguous. This CDR3 is built from 15 residues. Trimming left V 0 bases short and J 0 bases short, with 8 bases between. Germline V lookup: CDR1 LNHNV, CDR2 YYDKDF (reference sequence). The CDR3 loop is CATSRDRNPNYGYTF. The DNA of the CDR3 is TGTGCCACCAGCAGAGACAGGAACCCTAACTATGGCTACACCTTC. The variable domain in full, completed from reference TRBV15 and TRBJ1-2, reads DAMVIQNPRYQVTQFGKPVTLSCSQTLNHNVMYWYQQKSSQAPKLLFHYYDKDFNNEADTPDNFQSRRPNTSFCFLDIRSPGLGDTAMYLCATSRDRNPNYGYTFGSGTRLTVV.

Comments on this clone: Additional DNA sequences in this sample encode the identical CDR3. The chain employs TRBV3-1 (or the pseudogene TRBV3-2) and TRBJ1-3, with unresolved D. This CDR3 has 15 residues. Germline V gene sequence: CDR1 LGHDT, CDR2 YNNKEL (reference sequence). V lost 1 base and J lost 0, with 7 bases in between. CDR3 sequence (DNA): TGTGCCAGCAGCCAAGCGGCAGCCTCTGGAAACACCATATATTTT. Its protein product is CASSQAAASGNTIYF.

The gene calls are TRBV5-5 and TRBJ2-4; maybe TRBD1 (6 bases). The CDR3 is made up of 15 amino acids. The germline CDR1 and CDR2 sequences are SGHKS and YYEKEE (reference sequence). V was pared by 1 base and J by 0 bases, with 8 bases between. CDR3 bases: TGTGCCAGCAGCTTGTCAGGGGTAGCCAAAAACATTCAGTACTTC. This gives the protein CASSLSGVAKNIQYF.

The chain links TRBV28 to TRBJ2-5; 12 nucleotides match TRBD2. After removal of 3 bases from V and 6 bases from J, the junction contained 8 bases not matched to a gene. The germline V gene encodes CDR1 MDHEN and CDR2 SYDVKM. The CDR3 contains 16 residues. In DNA form, the CDR3 reads TGTGCCAGCAGTTTTATCACTAGCGGGGGGAGGAAGACCCAGTACTTC. This gives the protein CASSFITSGGRKTQYF. Full variable domain (remainder filled in from reference TRBV28 and TRBJ2-5): DVKVTQSSRYLVKRTGEKVFLECVQDMDHENMFWYRQDPGLGLRLIYFSYDVKMKEKGDIPEGYSVSREKKERFSLILESASTNQTSMYLCASSFITSGGRKTQYFGPGTRLLVL.

The chain couples TRBV7-2 to TRBJ2-3, with D hard to call. Trimming left V 1 base short and J 2 bases short, with 13 bases between. Germline lookup yields CDR1 SGHTA and CDR2 FQGNSA. The CDR3 is 16 amino acids. CDR3 protein: CASSLGGRTLTDTQYF. In DNA, the CDR3 is TGTGCCAGCAGCTTAGGAGGCCGGACCCTCACAGATACGCAGTATTTT.

The V and J genes are TRBV9 and TRBJ1-3; the D is unclear. This CDR3 is 14 amino acids long. The germline V gene has CDR1 SGDLS and CDR2 YYNGEE. V was trimmed by 4 bases and J by 0 bases, leaving 8 bases between them. The CDR3 DNA reads as TGTGCCAGCAGCCAGGTCCTCTCTGGAAACACCATATATTTT. Translating it yields CASSQVLSGNTIYF.

The V gene is TRBV19, the J gene TRBJ2-3; D gene ambiguous. This CDR3 is 13 amino acids long. Deletions cut 5 bases from V and 2 bases from J, with 8 bases between. Germline V gene sequence: CDR1 LNHDA, CDR2 SQIVND (reference sequence). This CDR3 reads CASSPGNTDTQYF. In nucleotides, the CDR3 is TGTGCCAGTAGTCCCGGAAACACAGATACGCAGTATTTT.

This sequence joins TRBV28 and TRBJ1-5, with D unclear. CDR1 and CDR2 (germline): MDHEN, SYDVKM. V dropped 6 bases and J dropped 4 bases, with 7 bases sitting between them. The CDR3 totals 12 residues. The CDR3 reads CASRTINQPQHF. The CDR3 region has the DNA TGTGCCAGCAGGACCATAAATCAGCCCCAGCATTTT.

The chain joins TRBV9 to TRBJ2-7; the D gene is possibly TRBD1 (6 bases). V dropped 4 bases and J dropped 7 bases, with 21 bases sitting between them. This CDR3 contains 15 residues. Germline assignment: CDR1 SGDLS and CDR2 YYNGEE. CDR3 nucleotide sequence: TGTGCCAGCAGCCCCGGACAGTCCCGCGCTCAGGAGCAGTACTTC. It encodes CASSPGQSRAQEQYF.

The sample holds one count of this clone. The chain recombines TRBV4-1 with TRBJ2-2; 11 bases are shared with TRBD1. V gave up 4 bases and J gave up 1 base; unmatched junction bases: 8. The CDR3 contains 18 residues. From germline, CDR1 is MGHRA and CDR2 YSYEKL. The CDR3 region has the DNA TGCGCCAGCAGCCCGAGGGGACAGGGGGTTGGGAACACCGGGGAGCTGTTTTTT. Translation gives CASSPRGQGVGNTGELFF.

This chain uses TRBV9 with TRBJ2-1; D call uncertain. Germline assignment: CDR1 SGDLS and CDR2 YYNGEE. This CDR3 contains 16 residues. The V gene lost 0 bases and the J gene lost 4 bases, with 14 bases spanning the gap. The CDR3 loop reads CASSVAAAEPYNEQFF. The CDR3 DNA is TGTGCCAGCAGCGTAGCTGCCGCTGAACCATACAATGAGCAGTTCTTC.

The chain combines TRBV9 with TRBJ1-1, with TRBD1 as a possible D gene (5 bases). V was cut by 4 bases and J by 4 bases, with 14 bases left in between. Germline V lookup: CDR1 SGDLS, CDR2 YYNGEE. The CDR3 consists of 14 residues. DNA for the CDR3: TGTGCCAGCAGCCTTACACCAGGGAGCACTGAAGCTTTCTTT. Translation: CASSLTPGSTEAFF.

This chain joins TRBV7-2 and TRBJ1-1; D is ambiguous. Trimming removed 4 bases from V and 3 bases from J, with 15 bases in between. Germline CDR1 reads SGHTA; CDR2 reads FQGNSA. The CDR3 totals 15 residues. CDR3 DNA: TGTGCCAGCAGCTCGTGGGGTTCGGTAGACACTGAAGCTTTCTTT. Protein sequence: CASSSWGSVDTEAFF.

The gene calls are TRBV7-6 and TRBJ1-2; D not certain. V shed 1 base and J shed 4 bases, with 13 bases lying between them. The CDR3 is made up of 15 amino acids. The germline CDR1 and CDR2 sequences are SGHVS and FNYEAQ. CDR3 sequence: CASSLEPAFSYGYTF. In DNA, the CDR3 is TGTGCCAGCAGCTTAGAACCAGCGTTCAGCTATGGCTACACCTTC.